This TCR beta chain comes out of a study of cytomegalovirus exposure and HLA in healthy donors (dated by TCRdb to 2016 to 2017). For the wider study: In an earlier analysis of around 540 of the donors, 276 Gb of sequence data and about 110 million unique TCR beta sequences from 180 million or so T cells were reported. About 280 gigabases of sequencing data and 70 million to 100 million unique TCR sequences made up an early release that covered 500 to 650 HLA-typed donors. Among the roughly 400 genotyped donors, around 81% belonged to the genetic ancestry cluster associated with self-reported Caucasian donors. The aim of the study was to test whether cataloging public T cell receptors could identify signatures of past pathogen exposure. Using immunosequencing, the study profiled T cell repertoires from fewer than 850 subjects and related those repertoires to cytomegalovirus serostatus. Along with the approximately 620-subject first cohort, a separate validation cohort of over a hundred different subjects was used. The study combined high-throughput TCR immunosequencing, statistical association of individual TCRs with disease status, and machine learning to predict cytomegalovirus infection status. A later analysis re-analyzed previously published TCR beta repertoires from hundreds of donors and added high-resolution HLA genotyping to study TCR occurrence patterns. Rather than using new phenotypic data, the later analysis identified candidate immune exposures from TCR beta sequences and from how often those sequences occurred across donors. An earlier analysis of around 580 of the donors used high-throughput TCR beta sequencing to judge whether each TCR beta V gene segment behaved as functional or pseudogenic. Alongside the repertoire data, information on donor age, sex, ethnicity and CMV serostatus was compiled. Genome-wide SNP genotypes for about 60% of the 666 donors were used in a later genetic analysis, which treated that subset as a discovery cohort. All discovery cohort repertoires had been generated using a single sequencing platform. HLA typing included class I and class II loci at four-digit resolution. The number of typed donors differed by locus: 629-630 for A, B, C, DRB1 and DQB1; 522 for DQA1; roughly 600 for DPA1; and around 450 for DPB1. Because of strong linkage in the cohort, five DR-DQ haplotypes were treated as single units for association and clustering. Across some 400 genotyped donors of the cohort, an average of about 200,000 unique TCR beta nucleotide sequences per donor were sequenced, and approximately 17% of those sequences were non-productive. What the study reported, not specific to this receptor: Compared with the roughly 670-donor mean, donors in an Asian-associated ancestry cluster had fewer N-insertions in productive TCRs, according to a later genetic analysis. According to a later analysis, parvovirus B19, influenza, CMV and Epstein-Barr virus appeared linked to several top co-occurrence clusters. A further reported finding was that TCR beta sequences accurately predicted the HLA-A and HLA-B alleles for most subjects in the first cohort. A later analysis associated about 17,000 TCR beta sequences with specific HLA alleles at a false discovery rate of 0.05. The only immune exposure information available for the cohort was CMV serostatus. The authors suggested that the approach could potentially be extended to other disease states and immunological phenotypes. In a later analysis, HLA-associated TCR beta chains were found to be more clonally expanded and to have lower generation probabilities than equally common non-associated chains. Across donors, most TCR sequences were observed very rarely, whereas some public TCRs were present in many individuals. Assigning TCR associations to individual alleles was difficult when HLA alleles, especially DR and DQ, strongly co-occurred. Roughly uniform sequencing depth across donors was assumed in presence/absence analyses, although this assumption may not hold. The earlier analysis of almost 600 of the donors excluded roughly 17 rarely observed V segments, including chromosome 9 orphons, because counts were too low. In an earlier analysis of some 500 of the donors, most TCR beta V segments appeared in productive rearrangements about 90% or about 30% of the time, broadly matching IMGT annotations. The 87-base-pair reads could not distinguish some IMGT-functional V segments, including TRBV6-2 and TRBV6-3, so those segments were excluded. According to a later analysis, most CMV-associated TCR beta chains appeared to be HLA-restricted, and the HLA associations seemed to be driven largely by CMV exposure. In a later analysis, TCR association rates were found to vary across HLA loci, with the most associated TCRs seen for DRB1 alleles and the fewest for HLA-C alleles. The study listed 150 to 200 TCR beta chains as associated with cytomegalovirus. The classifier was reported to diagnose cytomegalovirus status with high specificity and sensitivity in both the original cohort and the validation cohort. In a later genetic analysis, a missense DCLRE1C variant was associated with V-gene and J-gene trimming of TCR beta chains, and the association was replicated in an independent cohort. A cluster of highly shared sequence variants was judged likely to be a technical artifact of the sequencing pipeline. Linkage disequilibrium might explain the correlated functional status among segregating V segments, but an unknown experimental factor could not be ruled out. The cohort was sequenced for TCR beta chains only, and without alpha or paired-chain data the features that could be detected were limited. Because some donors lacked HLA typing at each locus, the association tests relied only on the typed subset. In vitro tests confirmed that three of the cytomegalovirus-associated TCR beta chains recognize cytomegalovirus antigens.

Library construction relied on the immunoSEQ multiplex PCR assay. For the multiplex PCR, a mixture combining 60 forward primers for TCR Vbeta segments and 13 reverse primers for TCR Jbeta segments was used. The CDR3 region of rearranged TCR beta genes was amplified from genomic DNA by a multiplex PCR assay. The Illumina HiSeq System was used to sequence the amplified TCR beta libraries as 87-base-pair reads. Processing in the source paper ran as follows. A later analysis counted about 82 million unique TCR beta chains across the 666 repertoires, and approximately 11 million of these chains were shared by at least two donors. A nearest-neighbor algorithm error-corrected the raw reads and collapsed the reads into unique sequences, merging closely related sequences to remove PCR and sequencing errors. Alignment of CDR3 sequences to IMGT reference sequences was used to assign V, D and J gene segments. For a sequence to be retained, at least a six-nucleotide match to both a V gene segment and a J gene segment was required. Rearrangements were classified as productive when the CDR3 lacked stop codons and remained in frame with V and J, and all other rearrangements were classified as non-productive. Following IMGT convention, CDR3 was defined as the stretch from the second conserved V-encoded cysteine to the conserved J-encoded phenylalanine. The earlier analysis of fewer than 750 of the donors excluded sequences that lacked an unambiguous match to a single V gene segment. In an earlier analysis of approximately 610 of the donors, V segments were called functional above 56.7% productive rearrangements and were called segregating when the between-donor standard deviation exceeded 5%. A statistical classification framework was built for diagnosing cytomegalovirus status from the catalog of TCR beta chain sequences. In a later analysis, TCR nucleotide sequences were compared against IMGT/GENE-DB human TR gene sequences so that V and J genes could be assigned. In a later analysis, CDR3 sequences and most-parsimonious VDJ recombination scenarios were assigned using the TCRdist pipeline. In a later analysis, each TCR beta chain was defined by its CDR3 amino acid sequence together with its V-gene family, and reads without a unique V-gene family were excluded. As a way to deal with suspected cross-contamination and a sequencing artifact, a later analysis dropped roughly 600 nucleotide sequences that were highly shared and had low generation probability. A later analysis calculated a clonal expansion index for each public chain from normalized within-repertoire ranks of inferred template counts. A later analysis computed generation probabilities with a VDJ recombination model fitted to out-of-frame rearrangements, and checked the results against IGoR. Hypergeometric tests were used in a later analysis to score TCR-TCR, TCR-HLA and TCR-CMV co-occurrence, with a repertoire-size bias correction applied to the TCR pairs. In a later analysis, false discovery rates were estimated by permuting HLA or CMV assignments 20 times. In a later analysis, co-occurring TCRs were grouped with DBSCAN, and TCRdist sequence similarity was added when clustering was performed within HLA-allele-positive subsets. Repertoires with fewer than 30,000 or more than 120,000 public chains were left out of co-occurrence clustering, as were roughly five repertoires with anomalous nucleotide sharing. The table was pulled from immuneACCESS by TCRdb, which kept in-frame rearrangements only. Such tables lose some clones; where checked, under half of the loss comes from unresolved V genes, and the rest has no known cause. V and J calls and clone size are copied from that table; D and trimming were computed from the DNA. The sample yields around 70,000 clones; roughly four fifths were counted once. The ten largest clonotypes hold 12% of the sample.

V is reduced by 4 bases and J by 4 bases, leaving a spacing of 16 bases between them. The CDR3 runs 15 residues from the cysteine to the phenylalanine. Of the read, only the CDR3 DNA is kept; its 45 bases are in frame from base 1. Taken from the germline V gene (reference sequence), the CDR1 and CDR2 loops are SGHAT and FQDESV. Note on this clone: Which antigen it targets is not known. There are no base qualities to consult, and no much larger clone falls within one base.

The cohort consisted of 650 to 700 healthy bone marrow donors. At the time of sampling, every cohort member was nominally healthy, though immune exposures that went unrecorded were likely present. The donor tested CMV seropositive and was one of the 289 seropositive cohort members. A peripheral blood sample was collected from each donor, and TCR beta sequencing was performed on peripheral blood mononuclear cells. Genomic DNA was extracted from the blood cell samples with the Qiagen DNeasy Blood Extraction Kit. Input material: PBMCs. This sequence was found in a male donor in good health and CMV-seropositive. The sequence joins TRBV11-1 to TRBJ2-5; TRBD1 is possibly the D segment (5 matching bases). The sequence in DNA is TGTGCCAGCAGCTACGGACAAGGGGCCGGAGAGACCCAGTACTTC. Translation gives CASSYGQGAGETQYF.